The TCR beta chain under discussion was sequenced for a study of OX40 agonist ivuxolimab in advanced cancers. About the full investigation: Ivuxolimab was a fully human IgG2 agonistic monoclonal antibody targeting the costimulatory receptor OX40 (CD134). Intravenous ivuxolimab was administered to patients every 2 weeks at six dose levels: 0.01, 0.1, 0.3, 1.5, 3 and 10 mg/kg. Of the roughly 50 dose-escalation patients, hepatocellular carcinoma was present in roughly 19, melanoma in roughly 15, renal cell carcinoma in 9 and head and neck cancer in 9. In the dose-escalation cohort, 75% to 90% of patients were male, and the mean age was 60 years with a range of roughly 20 to 80. Prior anti-PD-1, anti-PD-L1 or anti-CTLA-4 therapy was permitted, and approximately 42% of dose-escalation patients had received checkpoint inhibitors. Partial responses occurred in three dose-escalation patients, of whom one had hepatocellular carcinoma and two had cutaneous melanoma. The point of sequencing TCRbeta in the periphery was to test whether ivuxolimab changed TCR sequence diversity and drove clonal T-cell expansion. The paper describes the monotherapy dose-escalation part (N of about 50 patients) of the phase I trial of ivuxolimab. Overall study outcomes, separate from this receptor: The antigen specificity of the clonally expanded peripheral T cells was not determined. At doses from 0.1 to 3.0 mg/kg, clonal expansion was seen in both CD4+ and CD8+ blood T cells between baseline and week 6. Partial responders in the 0.1-3.0 mg/kg groups had among the lowest normalized peripheral clonal expansion, especially among CD8+ T cells. Low levels of normalized T-cell clonal expansion were also seen in some nonresponding patients. After ivuxolimab, expanded clones were on average more numerous among CD8+ T cells than among CD4+ T cells.

About this clone itself: The antigen this receptor binds is unknown. No clone much larger than this one lies a single base away; base qualities are absent.

Genomic DNA was isolated from the sorted cells so that the TCRbeta CDR3 region could be sequenced. The immunoSEQ Assay was used for sequencing of TCRbeta CDR3 regions. TCRdb's version of the immuneACCESS table is confined to in-frame rearrangements and falls short of the full clone set. An unresolved V gene accounts for under half of the shortfall where checked; the remainder is of unknown origin. Across this sample there are fewer than 90,000 clones, with around nine tenths seen only once. The biggest ten clones account for roughly 2.8% of the sample. Looking up the germline V gene (reference sequence) yields CDR1 LNHNV and CDR2 YYDKDF. Inclusive of the bounding cysteine and phenylalanine, the CDR3 is 15 residues long. Only CDR3 DNA is held: 45 bases, read in frame from base 1. Trimming at the junction amounts to 5 bases on V and 4 bases on J, and the germline ends lie 15 bases apart. Patients with autoimmune disease history or receiving systemic immunosuppression were excluded from the trial. Peripheral blood for TCR sequencing was collected from all dose cohorts at baseline, on cycle 4 day 1, and on cycle 7 day 1. The samples were drawn from a first-in-human, open-label, multicenter phase I dose-escalation trial of ivuxolimab. Adults with locally advanced or metastatic melanoma, renal cell carcinoma, hepatocellular carcinoma or head and neck squamous cell carcinoma were enrolled in the trial. CD4+ and CD8+ T cells were sorted separately from peripheral blood before TCR sequencing.

Here the chain combines TRBV15 and TRBJ1-5, and TRBD1 may be the D gene, going by 6 matching bases. Source: CD4+ or CD8+ T cells sorted from blood, taken in a trial of the OX40 agonist ivuxolimab. The TCR originated in an adult with an advanced solid tumor such as melanoma, head and neck, liver or kidney cancer. In nucleotide form, the sequence is TGTGCCACCAGCTCCCGGGGGGACACTAATCAGCCCCAGCATTTT. It specifies CATSSRGDTNQPQHF.